One sample yielded the 13 T cell receptor beta chains listed below, sequenced in a study of T cell responses to AZD1222 COVID-19 vaccine. Assay used: immunoSEQ multiplex PCR; TCRdb lists only in-frame clones, some missing. The sample records about 110,000 clones, 81% being singletons. The starting material was peripheral blood, obtained on day 0 of AZD1222 vaccination. The receptors here all came from an adult in good health.

The chain joins TRBV28 to TRBJ1-4; D gene unclear. The V end lost 5 bases, the J end lost 0 bases, and 13 bases lay between the germline ends. The CDR3 runs to 16 residues. Germline V gene sequence: CDR1 MDHEN, CDR2 SYDVKM. The CDR3 spells CASSARQEATNEKLFF. CDR3 coding DNA: TGTGCCAGCAGTGCCAGACAAGAGGCAACTAATGAAAAACTGTTTTTT.

This clone was picked up many times. Other nucleotide sequences in the sample specify the same CDR3. The CDR3 sequence: CASSLAGPGNTIYF. Here the CDR3 DNA reads TGTGCCAGCAGCTTAGCAGGTCCTGGAAACACCATATATTTT. This rearrangement joins TRBV11-2 to TRBJ1-3; D remains unclear. Trimming took 1 base from V and 2 from J, leaving 6 bases between them. This CDR3 is 14 amino acids long. CDR1 and CDR2 (germline): SGHAT, FQNNGV.

V is TRBV24-1 and J is TRBJ2-1, with D hard to call. CDR3 size: 13 residues. Trimming stripped 3 bases from V and 7 bases from J, with 9 bases between. Germline CDR1 KGHDR, CDR2 SFDVKD. CDR3 residues: CATSDPNFNEQFF. As DNA, the CDR3 is TGTGCCACCAGTGATCCCAATTTTAATGAGCAGTTCTTC.

This chain connects TRBV7-9 to TRBJ1-2; D ambiguous. Trimming removed 0 bases at V and 4 bases at J, with 12 bases between. Germline lookup yields CDR1 SEHNR and CDR2 FQNEAQ (reference sequence). The CDR3 runs 15 residues. CDR3 sequence reads: CASSLAGTRGYGYTF. In DNA, the CDR3 is TGTGCCAGCAGCTTAGCGGGCACCCGGGGCTATGGCTACACCTTC.

The V gene is TRBV7-2, the J gene TRBJ2-1; the D gene is possibly TRBD1 (5 bases). CDR3 length: 14 amino acids. The germline V gene encodes CDR1 SGHTA and CDR2 FQGNSA. The V end was cut by 5 bases, the J end by 15 bases, with 23 bases between. CDR3 loop: CASSPNPTGLLPFF. The CDR3 DNA is TGTGCCAGCAGCCCCAACCCTACAGGTCTACTACCGTTCTTC.

J is TRBJ2-7 and V is TRBV25-1; TRBD1 matches 7 bases. V dropped 5 bases and J dropped 4; count of bases not matched to a gene: 11. Germline CDR1 reads MGHDK; CDR2 reads SYGVNS. This CDR3 contains 15 residues. The CDR3 is CASSPLDRVGYEQYF. In nucleotides, the CDR3 is TGTGCCAGCAGTCCCCTCGACAGGGTGGGGTACGAGCAGTACTTC.

The rearrangement uses TRBV6-2 or TRBV6-3 and TRBJ2-1; D gene uncertain. Germline CDR1 and CDR2: MNHEY and SVGEGT. This CDR3 has 12 amino acids. V lost 5 bases and J lost 9, with 11 bases in between. The CDR3 DNA reads as TGTGCCAGCAGTCCCCCCTTCACTGAGCAGTTCTTC. The encoded protein is CASSPPFTEQFF.

The chain combines TRBV19 with TRBJ1-4; perhaps TRBD1 as D (5 bases). The CDR3 contains 13 residues. The V end was cut by 4 bases, the J end by 4 bases, with 7 bases between. Germline CDR1 LNHDA, CDR2 SQIVND (reference sequence). CDR3 DNA: TGTGCCAGTAGTAGGGACCATAATGAAAAACTGTTTTTT. It encodes CASSRDHNEKLFF. Full variable domain (remainder filled in from reference TRBV19 and TRBJ1-4): DGGITQSPKYLFRKEGQNVTLSCEQNLNHDAMYWYRQDPGQGLRLIYYSQIVNDFQKGDIAEGYSVSREKKESFPLTVTSAQKNPTAFYLCASSRDHNEKLFFGSGTQLSVL.

The rearrangement joins TRBV5-1 to TRBJ1-2, with D uncertain. The CDR3 runs to 17 residues. V was shortened by 3 bases and J by 4 bases, with 22 bases between the two germline ends. CDR1 SGHRS and CDR2 YFSETQ come from the germline V gene. CDR3 in amino acids: CASSYYPGSGLGYGYTF. CDR3 nucleotide sequence: TGCGCCAGCAGCTACTATCCGGGGAGCGGTCTCGGCTATGGCTACACCTTC. The full variable domain, completed using reference TRBV5-1 and TRBJ1-2, is KAGVTQTPRYLIKTRGQQVTLSCSPISGHRSVSWYQQTPGQGLQFLFEYFSETQRNKGNFPGRFSGRQFSNSRSEMNVSTLELGDSALYLCASSYYPGSGLGYGYTFGSGTRLTVV.

The J gene is TRBJ2-7, the V gene TRBV4-3; unclear D gene. V lost 5 bases to trimming and J lost 3 bases, with 17 bases between them. The CDR3 is 15 amino acids. CDR1 is LGHNA, CDR2 YSLEER, per germline. The CDR3 DNA reads TGCGCCAGCAGCACTCACTTAGGACGTGACTACGAGCAGTACTTC. Its protein product is CASSTHLGRDYEQYF.

This clone showed up just a few times. The chain employs TRBV2 and TRBJ2-5; D gene uncertain. Between the trimmed V and J ends, which lost 8 bases and 4 bases, there was a span of 14 bases. Germline V CDR1 and CDR2: SNHLY, FYNNEI. The CDR3 covers 13 residues. This CDR3 reads CASADGSTETQYF. CDR3 DNA sequence: TGTGCCAGCGCGGACGGGTCTACAGAGACCCAGTACTTC.

The genes are TRBV10-2 and TRBJ1-1, with 7 bases lining up with TRBD1. V shed 2 bases, J shed 10 bases, and the junction held 10 bases outside the gene matches. Germline CDR1 reads WSHSY; CDR2 reads SAAADI. There are 14 residues in the CDR3. The CDR3 DNA is TGCGCCAGCAGTGAGGAAAGGGACAGATCGCGAGCTTTCTTT. Its translation: CASSEERDRSRAFF.

This clone was seen more than once but under ten times. This chain connects TRBV6-1 to TRBJ1-1; 7 bases match TRBD1. Germline V gene lookup returns CDR1 MNHNS and CDR2 SASEGT. V lost 3 bases, J lost 7 bases, and 5 bases stayed unmatched. This CDR3 contains 13 residues. The CDR3 coding sequence is TGTGCCAGCAGTGAGAGGACAGGCCGTGAAGCTTTCTTT. Residues: CASSERTGREAFF.